This entry describes one T cell receptor beta chain. The antigen remains unidentified. A read error may explain this, as a much larger clone is one base away. These data belong to a study of identical twins. Notes on the study in general: Weaker excess twin sharing was observed in beta out-of-frame sequences. Insertions ran lower in abundant cord blood beta clonotypes, though not in memory repertoires.

A single record per CDR3 protein comes from TCRdb applying MiXCR to the 5' RACE reads. Among a few hundred thousand distinct CDR3 sequences listed, roughly 12% were seen once. The germline V gene encodes CDR1 LGHDT and CDR2 YNNKEL (reference sequence). This CDR3 has 15 residues. These data were also reused for a study on yellow fever vaccine responses in identical twins.

The receptor was derived from a woman aged 18-35 years in good health. V is TRBV3-1 and J is TRBJ2-4; D gene uncertain. Sequenced: CD8+ T cells sorted from blood. The CDR3 DNA reads as TGTGCCTGCAGCCAAGATCTCACTGCTAAAAACATTCAGTACTTC. It codes for CACSQDLTAKNIQYF.